This TCR beta chain was profiled in a study of T cell clonotyping in hematopoietic cell transplantation. V shed 8 bases and J shed 4 bases, with 14 bases lying between them. This CDR3 contains 13 residues. The germline gives CDR1 ENHRY, CDR2 SYGVKD. The protocol was immunoSEQ multiplex PCR, while the TCRdb copy is restricted to in-frame clones and leaves out a portion. Of 35,000 to 45,000 clones in the sample, 94% are singletons; the top ten hold around 0.81%. The chain links TRBV10-3 to TRBJ1-2, with D tentatively TRBD1 (5 bases). Sequencing used peripheral blood mononuclear cells. The TCR comes from a woman between 45 and 60 years old in good health. Some clones in this sample may be carry-over from other donors' samples. The CDR3 DNA reads TGTGCCATCCAGCCGGGAACAGGCTATGGCTACACCTTC. Protein sequence: CAIQPGTGYGYTF.